This T cell receptor beta chain was found in a study of T cells after yellow fever vaccination. General study points: Repertoires sorted by FACS could include abundant clonotypes that are contaminants from the bulk population. Subsequent to the booster, the majority of primary-vaccination clones reappeared (under 98% CD4, about 90% CD8).

In making TCR cDNA, 5'RACE template switching added a universal primer site and UMIs to it. TCRdb called the 5' RACE reads again in MiXCR, with one record for every CDR3 protein. Of hundreds of thousands of distinct CDR3 sequences in the sample, roughly 4.3% are singletons; the top ten hold about 22%. The V and J ends lost 2 bases and 2 bases respectively, with 9 bases between them. The CDR3 sequence is 14 residues long. Germline CDR1 MNHNS, CDR2 SASEGT. Regarding this clonotype: Its antigen is not identified.

The source material was PBMCs, sampled 5 days after the yellow fever booster vaccination. The chain has TRBV6-1 and TRBJ2-5; D remains ambiguous. This receptor was obtained from a young man who received the YFV17D yellow fever vaccine. This chain's CDR3 is CASSEYPSQETQYF. As DNA, the CDR3 is TGTGCCAGCAGTGAATACCCCTCTCAAGAGACCCAGTACTTC.